The rows below give T cell receptor beta chains drawn from one sample of a study of blood T cell repertoires in COVID-19. Only in-frame clones appear in the TCRdb table, and some are missing; sequencing was by immunoSEQ multiplex PCR. The sample lists more than 150,000 clones, around 84% occurring once. The sample consisted of peripheral blood. These TCRs come from a man between 60 and 75 years old with COVID-19, enrolled during active disease. Both conserved end residues are part of each CDR3. A D gene is named only where the DNA matches it firmly. The size entry is marked missing in some rows and otherwise reads once, few, many or a size class.

>TRBD1|NA|TRBJ1-3|TRBV18
CASSPNRGGNTIYF
TGTGCCAGCTCACCAAACAGGGGTGGAAACACCATATATTTT
>TRBD1|few|TRBJ1-6|TRBV5-1
CASSPRTGDSNSPLHF
TGCGCCAGCAGCCCCAGGACAGGGGATAGCAATTCACCCCTCCACTTT
>NA|NA|TRBJ1-5|TRBV5-6
CASSVQGRGKPQHF
TGTGCCAGCAGCGTACAGGGTAGGGGGAAGCCCCAGCATTTT
>TRBD1|NA|TRBJ1-1|TRBV10-3
CASWTGNTEAFF
TGTGCCTCATGGACAGGGAACACTGAAGCTTTCTTT
>NA|NA|TRBJ2-7|TRBV10-3
CAIRDINVPPYEQYF
TGTGCCATCAGGGACATAAACGTACCTCCCTACGAGCAGTACTTC
>NA|NA|TRBJ2-1|TRBV29-1
CSASPETTEFF
TGCAGCGCCTCACCTGAGACGACTGAGTTCTTC
>TRBD1|NA|TRBJ2-1|TRBV7-8
CASTSGRQGASEQFF
TGTGCCAGCACCTCCGGTCGACAGGGGGCGAGTGAGCAGTTCTTC
>NA|few|TRBJ1-3|TRBV3-1/TRBV3-2
CASSLRTASSGNTIYF
TGTGCCAGCAGCCTAAGGACTGCCTCCTCTGGAAACACCATATATTTT
>TRBD2|NA|TRBJ2-1|TRBV5-3
CARSLVIGLVAGGPTPYNEQFF
TGTGCCAGAAGCCTAGTCATTGGGTTGGTAGCGGGAGGTCCTACTCCATACAATGAGCAGTTCTTC
>NA|once|TRBJ1-2|TRBV7-9
CASSSRTEGNYGYTF
TGTGCCAGCAGCTCACGGACCGAGGGTAACTATGGCTACACCTTC
>TRBD1|NA|TRBJ2-1|TRBV19
CASRESGQGSYNEQFF
TGTGCCAGTCGAGAATCAGGACAGGGTTCCTACAATGAGCAGTTCTTC
>TRBD2|NA|TRBJ2-3|TRBV7-2
CASRGLAGGGDTQYF
TGTGCCAGCAGGGGACTAGCGGGGGGCGGAGATACGCAGTATTTT
>NA|few|TRBJ1-1|TRBV28
CASSPPRNTEAFF
TGTGCCAGCAGCCCTCCGCGGAACACTGAAGCTTTCTTT
>NA|NA|TRBJ1-5|TRBV4-2
CASSQDPTVKLQHF
TGTGCCAGCAGCCAAGATCCTACGGTAAAGCTCCAGCATTTT
>NA|NA|TRBJ1-4|TRBV6-6
CASSRLGFPSGNEKLFF
TGTGCCAGCAGTCGTCTTGGTTTTCCGTCAGGTAACGAAAAACTGTTTTTT
>NA|once|TRBJ1-2|TRBV28
CASRDMGGYTF
TGTGCCAGCAGGGACATGGGCGGCTACACCTTC
>NA|NA|TRBJ1-5|TRBV21-1
CARDSHNQPQHF
TGTGCCAGAGACAGCCACAATCAGCCCCAGCATTTT
>TRBD1|once|TRBJ1-5|TRBV7-2
CASSRTGDNQPQHF
TGTGCCAGCAGCCGGACAGGGGATAATCAGCCCCAGCATTTT
>TRBD2|NA|TRBJ2-1|TRBV19
CASIGAGTSGRKRNEQFF
TGTGCCAGTATAGGGGCCGGGACTAGCGGGAGGAAGCGGAATGAGCAGTTCTTC
>TRBD2|NA|TRBJ2-3|TRBV4-3
CASSQSRLAGGPKDTQYF
TGCGCCAGCAGCCAAAGTCGACTAGCGGGGGGGCCAAAAGATACGCAGTATTTT
>NA|NA|TRBJ1-4|TRBV3-1/TRBV3-2
CASSQEATARINEKLFF
TGTGCCAGCAGCCAAGAAGCGACAGCCAGGATTAATGAAAAACTGTTTTTT
>NA|few|TRBJ1-5|TRBV7-2
CASSSTSNQPQHF
TGTGCCAGCAGCTCAACAAGTAATCAGCCCCAGCATTTT
>NA|NA|TRBJ1-5|TRBV28
CASSLFMNQPQHF
TGTGCCAGCAGTTTATTCATGAATCAGCCCCAGCATTTT
>TRBD2|NA|TRBJ2-1|TRBV24-1
CATSGLAGGPSSYNEQFF
TGTGCCACCTCCGGACTAGCGGGGGGGCCGAGCTCCTACAATGAGCAGTTCTTC
>NA|NA|TRBJ2-5|TRBV6-6
CASSSVMEWYQYF
TGTGCCAGCAGTTCGGTGATGGAGTGGTACCAGTACTTC
>NA|NA|TRBJ1-6|TRBV19
CASSGQLGLHSPLHF
TGTGCCAGTAGTGGGCAGTTGGGGCTACATTCACCCCTCCACTTT
>TRBD1|NA|TRBJ1-1|TRBV7-8
CASSPMGQGNTEAFF
TGTGCCAGCAGCCCAATGGGACAGGGGAACACTGAAGCTTTCTTT
>NA|NA|TRBJ1-1|TRBV10-3
CAITQTANTEAFF
TGTGCCATCACGCAGACAGCGAACACTGAAGCTTTCTTT
>TRBD2|few|TRBJ2-7|TRBV5-4
CASSLEGTRAYEQYF
TGTGCCAGCAGCTTGGAAGGGACTAGGGCCTACGAGCAGTACTTC
>NA|NA|TRBJ2-3|TRBV6-5
CASSYRGLPDTQYF
TGTGCCAGCAGTTACCGGGGACTCCCAGATACGCAGTATTTT
>NA|NA|TRBJ1-1|TRBV28
CASSIEWGMNTEAFF
TGTGCCAGCAGTATCGAGTGGGGCATGAACACTGAAGCTTTCTTT
>TRBD1|NA|TRBJ1-5|TRBV19
CASRDLGTGSNQPQHF
TGTGCCAGTAGAGACCTCGGGACAGGGAGCAATCAGCCCCAGCATTTT
>NA|NA|TRBJ1-1|TRBV5-4
CASSLRGRNTEAFF
TGTGCCAGCAGCTTGCGGGGTAGGAACACTGAAGCTTTCTTT
>NA|few|TRBJ1-2|TRBV7-2
CASSLREYGYTF
TGTGCCAGCAGCTTACGCGAGTATGGCTACACCTTC
>NA|NA|TRBJ1-6|TRBV30
CACSSGVNSPLHF
TGTGCCTGCAGTTCAGGGGTGAATTCACCCCTCCACTTT
>TRBD2|NA|TRBJ2-5|TRBV5-1
CASSLGASLGGETQYF
TGCGCCAGCAGCTTGGGGGCTAGCTTGGGGGGGGAGACCCAGTACTTC
>TRBD1|NA|TRBJ2-3|TRBV29-1
CSATGGPFSTDTQYF
TGCAGCGCTACAGGGGGGCCCTTCAGCACAGATACGCAGTATTTT
>NA|NA|TRBJ2-1|TRBV21-1
CASSTHGSGGSSSYNEQFF
TGTGCCAGCAGCACCCACGGTAGCGGGGGGTCCAGCTCCTACAATGAGCAGTTCTTC
>NA|few|TRBJ1-1|TRBV3-1/TRBV3-2
CASSPPRGSTEAFF
TGTGCCAGCAGCCCCCCAAGGGGGAGCACTGAAGCTTTCTTT
>NA|NA|TRBJ2-7|TRBV7-9
CASSLTAAGQGEQYF
TGTGCCAGCAGCTTAACCGCGGCAGGACAAGGCGAGCAGTACTTC
>NA|NA|TRBJ2-7|TRBV24-1
CATSDSGMVHEQYF
TGTGCCACCAGTGATTCAGGGATGGTCCACGAGCAGTACTTC
>NA|NA|TRBJ1-3|TRBV5-3
CARSLGEVFHTIYF
TGTGCCAGAAGCCTGGGGGAGGTATTCCACACCATATATTTT
>NA|NA|TRBJ1-5|TRBV28
CASTRQDLSNQPQHF
TGTGCCAGCACTAGACAGGATCTCAGCAATCAGCCCCAGCATTTT
>TRBD1|NA|TRBJ1-1|TRBV19
CASHPDRARGTEAFF
TGTGCCAGCCACCCCGACAGGGCGAGGGGCACTGAAGCTTTCTTT
>NA|NA|TRBJ2-3|TRBV19
CASSIGQTYTQYF
TGTGCCAGTAGTATAGGACAGACTTATACGCAGTATTTT
>NA|once|TRBJ1-2|TRBV6-1
CASSEVGGNIYGYTF
TGTGCCAGCAGTGAAGTGGGAGGGAACATCTATGGCTACACCTTC
>TRBD1|NA|TRBJ2-4|TRBV28
CASSGTGSGAKNIQYF
TGTGCCAGCAGCGGGACAGGGTCCGGGGCCAAAAACATTCAGTACTTC
>NA|NA|TRBJ1-1|TRBV5-1
CASRDTLTSHTEAFF
TGCGCCAGCAGGGACACCCTCACGTCCCACACTGAAGCTTTCTTT
>NA|NA|TRBJ2-3|TRBV21-1
CASSSRRDLEGADTQYF
TGTGCCAGCAGCTCCAGGCGGGACCTAGAAGGGGCAGATACGCAGTATTTT
>TRBD1|once|TRBJ1-6|TRBV28
CAGSGQANSPLHF
TGTGCCGGCTCCGGACAGGCAAATTCACCCCTCCACTTT
>TRBD1|few|TRBJ1-1|TRBV11-2
CASSRTGGWTEAFF
TGTGCCAGCAGCCGGACAGGGGGCTGGACTGAAGCTTTCTTT
>NA|NA|TRBJ1-6|TRBV3-1/TRBV3-2
CASSQEGRVNSPLHF
TGTGCCAGCAGCCAAGAGGGCAGGGTCAATTCACCCCTCCACTTT
>NA|once|TRBJ1-4|TRBV18
CASSNGVDEKLFF
TGTGCCAGCTCAAACGGGGTGGATGAAAAACTGTTTTTT
>TRBD2|NA|TRBJ2-1|TRBV19
CASSPAGGTSEQFF
TGTGCCAGTAGTCCGGCGGGGGGCACGAGTGAGCAGTTCTTC
>NA|NA|TRBJ1-2|TRBV6-6
CASSPAESGYTF
TGTGCCAGCAGCCCGGCGGAATCTGGCTACACCTTC
>NA|NA|TRBJ2-3|TRBV9
CASTWGDSTPSDTQYF
TGTGCCAGCACTTGGGGGGACAGCACCCCCTCGGATACGCAGTATTTT
>TRBD2|NA|TRBJ2-7|TRBV28
CASSLLGAGGPHEQYF
TGTGCCAGCAGTTTATTGGGGGCGGGGGGGCCCCACGAGCAGTACTTC
>NA|NA|TRBJ2-7|TRBV30
CAWNIGQSSYEQYF
TGTGCCTGGAACATTGGACAGTCCTCCTACGAGCAGTACTTC
>TRBD1|NA|TRBJ1-6|TRBV7-9
CASSLEGAESPLHF
TGTGCCAGCAGCTTAGAGGGGGCGGAATCACCCCTCCACTTT
>NA|NA|TRBJ1-2|TRBV6-2/TRBV6-3
CASSSGVGGYTF
TGTGCCAGCAGCTCAGGGGTTGGCGGCTACACCTTC